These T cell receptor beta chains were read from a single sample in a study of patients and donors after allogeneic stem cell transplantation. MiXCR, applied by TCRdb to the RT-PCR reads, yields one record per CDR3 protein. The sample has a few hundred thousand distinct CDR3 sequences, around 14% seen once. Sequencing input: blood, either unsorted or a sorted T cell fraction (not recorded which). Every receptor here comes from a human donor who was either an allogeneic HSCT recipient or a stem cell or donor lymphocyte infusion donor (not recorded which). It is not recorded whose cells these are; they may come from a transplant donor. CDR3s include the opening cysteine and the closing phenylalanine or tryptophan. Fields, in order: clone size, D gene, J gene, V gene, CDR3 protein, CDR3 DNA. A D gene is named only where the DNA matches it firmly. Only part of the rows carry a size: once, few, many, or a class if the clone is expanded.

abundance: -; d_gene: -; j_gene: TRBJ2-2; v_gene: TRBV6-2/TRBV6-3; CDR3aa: CASRPISVLNTGELFF; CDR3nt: TGTGCCAGTCGACCGATTTCGGTCCTCAACACCGGGGAGCTGTTTTTT
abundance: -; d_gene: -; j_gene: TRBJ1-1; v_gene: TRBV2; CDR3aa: CASETKSTEAFF; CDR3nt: TGTGCCAGCGAAACAAAGAGCACTGAAGCTTTCTTT
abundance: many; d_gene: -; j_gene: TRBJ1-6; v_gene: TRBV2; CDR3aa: CASILAGNSPLHF; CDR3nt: -
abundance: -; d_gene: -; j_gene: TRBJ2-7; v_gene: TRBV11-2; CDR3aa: CASSSPGREKQYF; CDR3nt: TGTGCCAGCAGCTCCCCCGGCAGGGAAAAGCAGTACTTC
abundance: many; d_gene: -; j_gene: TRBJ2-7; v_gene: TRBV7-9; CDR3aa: CASSLGGRAPYEQYF; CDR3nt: TGTGCCAGCAGCTTAGGGGGACGGGCTCCCTACGAGCAGTACTTC
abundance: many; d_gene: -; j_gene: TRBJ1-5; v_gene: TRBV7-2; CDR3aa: CASSLSGARNQPQHF; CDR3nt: TGTGCCAGCAGCTTAAGCGGGGCTAGGAATCAGCCCCAGCATTTT
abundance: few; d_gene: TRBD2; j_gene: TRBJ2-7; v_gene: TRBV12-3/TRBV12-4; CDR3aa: CASTSIAGVYEQYF; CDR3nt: TGTGCCAGCACCTCGATAGCGGGAGTTTACGAGCAGTACTTC
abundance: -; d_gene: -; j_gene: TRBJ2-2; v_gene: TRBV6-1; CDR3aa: CASSRGLRGSGELFF; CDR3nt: TGTGCCAGCAGTAGGGGACTGAGGGGGTCCGGGGAGCTGTTTTTT
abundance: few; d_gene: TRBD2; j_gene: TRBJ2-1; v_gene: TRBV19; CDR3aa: CASSPYGTSGGTEQFF; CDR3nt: TGTGCCAGTAGTCCCTACGGGACTAGCGGGGGGACTGAGCAGTTCTTC
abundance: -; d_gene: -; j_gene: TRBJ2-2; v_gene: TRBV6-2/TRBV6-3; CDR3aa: CASSRDLTGELFF; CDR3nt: TGTGCCAGCAGTCGGGACCTCACCGGGGAGCTGTTTTTT